A single sample gave rise to the 20 T cell receptor beta chains below, sequenced in a study of blood T cell repertoires in COVID-19. Sequencing used immunoSEQ multiplex PCR; TCRdb keeps in-frame clones, though not all of them. The sample lists roughly 410,000 clones, about 89% occurring once. Material for sequencing was peripheral blood. Source of these receptors: a woman aged 60-75 years with COVID-19, enrolled during active disease.

This clone was seen a single time. The chain combines TRBV19 with TRBJ2-7, with a tentative D call TRBD1 (5 bases). V dropped 4 bases and J dropped 7 bases, with 23 bases sitting between them. There are 16 residues in the CDR3. The germline gives CDR1 LNHDA, CDR2 SQIVND (reference sequence). The DNA for the CDR3 is TGTGCCAGTAGTAATTCACTATGGGGCATTGACGCGGAGCAGTACTTC. Amino acid sequence: CASSNSLWGIDAEQYF.

The chain employs TRBV5-1 and TRBJ2-3, with TRBD2 matching over 9 bases. With V trimmed by 7 bases and J by 2 bases, 11 bases remained unmatched. The germline gives CDR1 SGHRS, CDR2 YFSETQ. The CDR3 length is 16 residues. The CDR3 protein is CASGEVSGGNTDTQYF. Here the CDR3 DNA reads TGCGCCAGCGGAGAAGTTAGCGGGGGAAACACAGATACGCAGTATTTT. Complete variable domain (other parts from reference TRBV5-1 and TRBJ2-3): KAGVTQTPRYLIKTRGQQVTLSCSPISGHRSVSWYQQTPGQGLQFLFEYFSETQRNKGNFPGRFSGRQFSNSRSEMNVSTLELGDSALYLCASGEVSGGNTDTQYFGPGTRLTVL.

The table lists this clone with a count of one. The chain combines TRBV18 with TRBJ1-4; D might be TRBD1 (6 bases). Per germline, CDR1 KGHSH and CDR2 LQKENI. Trimming cost V 6 bases and J 8 bases, with 10 bases left between them. This CDR3 has 12 amino acids. The CDR3 sequence is CASSGTGEKLFF. Written as DNA, the CDR3 is TGTGCCAGCTCCGGTACAGGGGAAAAACTGTTTTTT.

V usage is TRBV4-1 and J usage is TRBJ1-2; 10 bases are a match to TRBD1. The CDR3 totals 17 residues. Germline CDR1 is MGHRA and CDR2 is YSYEKL. J lost 7 bases, V lost 3 bases, and 14 bases had no gene match. In DNA form, the CDR3 reads TGCGCCAGCAGCCAGAAACGACAGGGGGCGCAAGTATTTGGCTACACCTTC. Residues: CASSQKRQGAQVFGYTF.

The chain joins TRBV18 to TRBJ1-3, with TRBD1 matching 8 bases. Germline CDR1 reads KGHSH; CDR2 reads LQKENI. The length of the CDR3 is 16 residues. After removal of 2 bases from V and 7 bases from J, the junction contained 10 bases not matched to a gene. The CDR3 coding sequence is TGTGCCAGCTCACCAATTGGACAGGGAGTAGTTAACACCATATATTTT. This codes for CASSPIGQGVVNTIYF.

The sample holds a few counts of this clone. DNA for the CDR3: TGTGCCAGCAGGACAGGGGGCACCAAAAACATTCAGTACTTC. Amino acid sequence: CASRTGGTKNIQYF. V is TRBV19 and J is TRBJ2-4; 11 nucleotides agree with TRBD1. Germline CDR1 reads LNHDA; CDR2 reads SQIVND (reference sequence). Trimming removed 9 bases from V and 2 bases from J; junction bases left unmatched: 3. This CDR3 region has 14 residues.

The chain employs TRBV15 and TRBJ2-1; D is possibly TRBD2 (6 bases). The CDR3 has 20 amino acids. Germline-derived CDR1 and CDR2 are LNHNV and YYDKDF (reference sequence). Deletions cut 0 bases from V and 0 bases from J, with 21 bases between. The CDR3 sequence: CATSRDLSPAGRGSYNEQFF. The CDR3 bases are TGTGCCACCAGCAGAGATCTATCCCCTGCCGGGCGGGGCTCCTACAATGAGCAGTTCTTC.

The chain links TRBV4-1 to TRBJ1-2; the match to TRBD1 covers 7 bases. The CDR3 runs to 15 residues. Germline values: CDR1 MGHRA, CDR2 YSYEKL. Trimming took 3 bases from V and 4 from J; bases not matched to a gene: 8. The CDR3 DNA reads as TGCGCCAGCAGCCAGACAGACAGGGTAGTCTATGGCTACACCTTC. As protein: CASSQTDRVVYGYTF.

The chain uses TRBV5-8 and TRBJ1-1, with TRBD1 as a possible D gene (6 bases). The CDR3 totals 14 residues. With 4 bases removed from V and 5 bases from J, the gap between germline ends came to 15 bases. Per the germline V gene, CDR1 is SGHTS and CDR2 is YDEGEE. The CDR3 DNA reads TGTGCCAGCAGCAGGGGCGGGGGGCGAACTGAAGCTTTCTTT. Translation gives CASSRGGGRTEAFF.

The V and J genes are TRBV3-1 (or the pseudogene TRBV3-2) and TRBJ2-2; 9 bases agree with TRBD2. V gave up 2 bases and J gave up 0 bases; unmatched junction bases: 16. Germline values: CDR1 LGHDT, CDR2 YNNKEL (reference sequence). CDR3 length equals 21 residues. The CDR3 DNA reads as TGTGCCAGCAGCCAAATATCTCCCCGGACAGCGGGGGGCTCGAACACCGGGGAGCTGTTTTTT. Its protein product is CASSQISPRTAGGSNTGELFF.

The rearrangement uses TRBV2 and TRBJ2-1, with 9 bases fitting TRBD2. Germline loops: CDR1 SNHLY, CDR2 FYNNEI. The CDR3 totals 15 residues. The J segment lost 8 bases and the V segment lost 6 bases, leaving 11 bases of the junction unmatched. Written as DNA, the CDR3 is TGTGCCAGCAGCCGAGAGGCACTAGCGGGTCATGAGCAGTTCTTC. Translated: CASSREALAGHEQFF.

The genes are TRBV7-3 and TRBJ2-1; D possibly corresponds to TRBD1 (5 bases). The CDR3 is 13 residues long. Germline V gene lookup returns CDR1 SGHTA and CDR2 FQGTGA. The germline V and J ends were trimmed by 7 bases and 5 bases, with 12 bases remaining between them. CDR3 in DNA: TGTGCCAGCATGTCAGGGTGGGACAATGAGCAGTTCTTC. The encoded protein is CASMSGWDNEQFF.

This chain connects TRBV7-9 to TRBJ1-1; 8 positions match TRBD1. The CDR3 has 12 residues. V lost 6 bases to trimming and J lost 8 bases; unmatched junction nucleotides: 5. From germline, CDR1 is SEHNR and CDR2 FQNEAQ (reference sequence). In nucleotides, the CDR3 is TGTGCCAGCAGATACGGACAGGGCGAAGCTTTCTTT. Translating gives CASRYGQGEAFF. Complete variable domain (other parts from reference TRBV7-9 and TRBJ1-1): DTGVSQNPRHKITKRGQNVTFRCDPISEHNRLYWYRQTLGQGPEFLTYFQNEAQLEKSRLLSDRFSAERPKGSFSTLEIQRTEQGDSAMYLCASRYGQGEAFFGQGTRLTVV.

This chain joins TRBV5-1 and TRBJ2-2; TRBD1 is a possible D gene (6 bases). CDR1 SGHRS and CDR2 YFSETQ come from the germline V gene. Trimming shortened V by 1 base and J by 0 bases, and 10 bases separated the two germline ends. This CDR3 comprises 16 residues. The DNA of the CDR3 is TGCGCCAGCAGCTTGCGGACAGCTTCGAACACCGGGGAGCTGTTTTTT. This encodes CASSLRTASNTGELFF. The full variable domain, completed using reference TRBV5-1 and TRBJ2-2, is KAGVTQTPRYLIKTRGQQVTLSCSPISGHRSVSWYQQTPGQGLQFLFEYFSETQRNKGNFPGRFSGRQFSNSRSEMNVSTLELGDSALYLCASSLRTASNTGELFFGEGSRLTVL.

The chain's CDR3 is CASSFGGSGEAFF. CDR3 nucleotide sequence: TGCGCCAGCAGCTTCGGGGGATCCGGAGAAGCTTTCTTT. This chain joins TRBV5-1 and TRBJ1-1, with a possible D match to TRBD1 (5 bases). The CDR3 runs 13 residues. Trimming cost V 2 bases and J 8 bases, with 13 bases left between them. Germline V gene data show CDR1 as SGHRS and CDR2 as YFSETQ.

The chain uses TRBV19 and TRBJ1-5; the D gene is possibly TRBD1 (5 bases). This CDR3 is 15 amino acids long. The V gene's germline CDR1 is LNHDA and CDR2 SQIVND (reference sequence). Trimming took 4 bases from V and 11 from J, leaving 21 bases between them. The CDR3 spells CASSTRADRAFAQHF. The CDR3 bases are TGTGCCAGTAGTACCCGAGCAGACAGAGCTTTTGCCCAGCATTTT.

The chain is built from TRBV7-9 and TRBJ2-3; 8 bases agree with TRBD2. The V gene's germline CDR1 is SEHNR and CDR2 FQNEAQ (reference sequence). The CDR3 contains 17 residues. J was trimmed by 4 bases and V by 1 base; bases with no gene match: 10. The CDR3 coding sequence is TGTGCCAGCAGCTTAGGTTTCGGCGGGGGGCAGTCAGATACGCAGTATTTT. Amino acids: CASSLGFGGGQSDTQYF.

This clone is a singleton in its sample. This sequence joins TRBV5-1 and TRBJ2-7; 13 bases agree with TRBD2. Germline CDR1 SGHRS, CDR2 YFSETQ. V shed 4 bases and J 4 bases; nucleotides not matched to a gene: 8. The CDR3 sequence is 16 residues long. In DNA, the CDR3 is TGCGCCAGCAGCCGAAGACTAGCGGGGGGAGAGTACGAGCAGTACTTC. It yields the protein CASSRRLAGGEYEQYF.

This chain connects TRBV5-4 to TRBJ1-6, with TRBD1 identical over 9 bases. Losses at the gene ends were 4 bases for V and 5 bases for J; bases not matched to a gene: 1. Germline loops: CDR1 SGHNT, CDR2 YYREEE (reference sequence). The CDR3 has 14 residues. CDR3 in amino acids: CASSRQGDNSPLHF. The CDR3 region has the DNA TGTGCCAGCAGCCGACAGGGGGATAATTCACCCCTCCACTTT.

The chain employs TRBV11-2 and TRBJ1-1; 8 positions match TRBD1. The length of the CDR3 is 14 residues. The ends lost 5 bases at V and 4 bases at J; junction bases unmatched: 6. Germline V gene lookup returns CDR1 SGHAT and CDR2 FQNNGV. The CDR3 DNA is TGTGCCAGCAGCCACCGGACAGGGCGCACTGAAGCTTTCTTT. Protein sequence: CASSHRTGRTEAFF. The whole variable domain, filled in from reference TRBV11-2 and TRBJ1-1, reads EAGVAQSPRYKIIEKRQSVAFWCNPISGHATLYWYQQILGQGPKLLIQFQNNGVVDDSQLPKDRFSAERLKGVDSTLKIQPAKLEDSAVYLCASSHRTGRTEAFFGQGTRLTVV.